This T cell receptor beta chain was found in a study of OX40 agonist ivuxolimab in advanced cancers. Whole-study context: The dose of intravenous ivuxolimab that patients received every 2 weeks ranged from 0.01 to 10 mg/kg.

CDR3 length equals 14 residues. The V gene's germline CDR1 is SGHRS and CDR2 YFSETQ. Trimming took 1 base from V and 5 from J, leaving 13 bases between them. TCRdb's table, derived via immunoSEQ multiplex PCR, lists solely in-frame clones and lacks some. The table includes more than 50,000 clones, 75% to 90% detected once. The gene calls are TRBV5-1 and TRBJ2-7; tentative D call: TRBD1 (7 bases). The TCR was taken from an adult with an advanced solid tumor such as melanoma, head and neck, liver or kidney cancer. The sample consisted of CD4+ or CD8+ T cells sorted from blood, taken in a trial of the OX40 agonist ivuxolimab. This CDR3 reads CASSLPGGGDEQYF. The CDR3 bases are TGCGCCAGCAGCTTGCCAGGGGGAGGTGACGAGCAGTACTTC.